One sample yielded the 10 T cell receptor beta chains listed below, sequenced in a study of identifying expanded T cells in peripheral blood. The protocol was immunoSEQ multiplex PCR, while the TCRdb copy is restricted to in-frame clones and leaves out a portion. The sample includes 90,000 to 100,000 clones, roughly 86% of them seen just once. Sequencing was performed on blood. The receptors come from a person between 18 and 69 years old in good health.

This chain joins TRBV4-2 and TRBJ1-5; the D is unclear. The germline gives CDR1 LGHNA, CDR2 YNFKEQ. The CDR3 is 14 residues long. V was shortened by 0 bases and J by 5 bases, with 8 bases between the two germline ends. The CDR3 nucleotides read TGTGCCAGCAGCCAAGAAGAAGGATATCAGCCCCAGCATTTT. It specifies CASSQEEGYQPQHF.

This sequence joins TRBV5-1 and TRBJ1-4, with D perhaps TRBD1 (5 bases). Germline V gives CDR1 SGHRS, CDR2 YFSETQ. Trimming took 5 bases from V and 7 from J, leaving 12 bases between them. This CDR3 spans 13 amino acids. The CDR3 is CASRSGDFEKLFF. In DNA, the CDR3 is TGCGCCAGCAGGTCGGGGGACTTTGAAAAACTGTTTTTT.

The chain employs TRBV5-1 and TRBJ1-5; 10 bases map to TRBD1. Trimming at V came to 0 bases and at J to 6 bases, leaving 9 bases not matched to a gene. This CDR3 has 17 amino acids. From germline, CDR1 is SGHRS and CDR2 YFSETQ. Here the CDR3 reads CASSLGSGTGVFQPQHF. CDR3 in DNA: TGCGCCAGCAGCTTGGGCTCCGGGACAGGGGTGTTTCAGCCCCAGCATTTT.

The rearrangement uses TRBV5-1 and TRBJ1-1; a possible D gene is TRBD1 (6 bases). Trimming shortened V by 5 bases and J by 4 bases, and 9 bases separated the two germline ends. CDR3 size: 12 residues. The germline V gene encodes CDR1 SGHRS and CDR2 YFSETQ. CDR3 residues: CASRGGGTEAFF. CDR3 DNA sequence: TGCGCCAGCAGAGGAGGGGGCACTGAAGCTTTCTTT.

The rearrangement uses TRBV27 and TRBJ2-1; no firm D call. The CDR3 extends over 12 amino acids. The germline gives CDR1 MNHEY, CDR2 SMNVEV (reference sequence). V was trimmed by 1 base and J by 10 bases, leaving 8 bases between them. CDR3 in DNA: TGTGCCAGCAGTTTATTAGGCAGAGAGCAGTTCTTC. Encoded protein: CASSLLGREQFF.

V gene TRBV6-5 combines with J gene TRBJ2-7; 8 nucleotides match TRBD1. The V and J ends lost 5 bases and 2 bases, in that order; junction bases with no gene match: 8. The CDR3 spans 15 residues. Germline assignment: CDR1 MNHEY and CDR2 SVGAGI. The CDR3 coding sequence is TGTGCCAGCAGTCTCCTGGCAGGGGGCACCTACGAGCAGTACTTC. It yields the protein CASSLLAGGTYEQYF.

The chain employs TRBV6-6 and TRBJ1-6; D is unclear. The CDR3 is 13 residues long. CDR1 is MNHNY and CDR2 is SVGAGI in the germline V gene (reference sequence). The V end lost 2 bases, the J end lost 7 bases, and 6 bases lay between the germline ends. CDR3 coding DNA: TGTGCCAGCAGTTACGATATAAATTCACCCCTCCACTTT. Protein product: CASSYDINSPLHF.

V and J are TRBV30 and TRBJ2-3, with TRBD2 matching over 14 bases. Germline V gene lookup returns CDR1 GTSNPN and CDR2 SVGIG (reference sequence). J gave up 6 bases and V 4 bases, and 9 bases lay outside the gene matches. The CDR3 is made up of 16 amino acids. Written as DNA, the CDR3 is TGTGCCTGGACCGGGACTAGCGGGAGTGGGTGGGATACGCAGTATTTT. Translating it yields CAWTGTSGSGWDTQYF. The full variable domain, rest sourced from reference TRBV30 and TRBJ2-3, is SQTIHQWPATLVQPVGSPLSLECTVEGTSNPNLYWYRQAAGRGLQLLFYSVGIGQISSEVPQNLSASRPQDRQFILSSKKLLLSDSGFYLCAWTGTSGSGWDTQYFGPGTRLTVL.

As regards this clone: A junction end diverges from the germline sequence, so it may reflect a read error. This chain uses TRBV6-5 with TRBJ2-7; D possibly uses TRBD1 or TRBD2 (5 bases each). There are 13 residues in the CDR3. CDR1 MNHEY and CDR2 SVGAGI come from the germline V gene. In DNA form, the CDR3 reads TGTGCCAGCAGTGGGGACCGCTCCTACGGGCAGTACTTC. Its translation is CASSGDRSYGQYF.

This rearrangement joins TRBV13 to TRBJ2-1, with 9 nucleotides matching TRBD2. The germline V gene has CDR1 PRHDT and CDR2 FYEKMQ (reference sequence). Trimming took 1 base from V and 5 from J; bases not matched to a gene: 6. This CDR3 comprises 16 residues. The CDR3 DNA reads TGTGCCAGCAGCTTAGAGGCTAGCGGGAAACACAATGAGCAGTTCTTC. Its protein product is CASSLEASGKHNEQFF.